Following are 31 T cell receptor beta chains from one sample sequenced in a study of blood T cell repertoires in COVID-19. Generated by immunoSEQ multiplex PCR, the TCRdb table keeps only in-frame clones and is missing some. Here the sample spans about 250,000 clones, about 91% being singletons. Sample: peripheral blood. These receptors came from a woman in her thirties with COVID-19, enrolled during active disease.

The V and J genes are TRBV2 and TRBJ2-7; the D gene is possibly TRBD2 (5 bases). CDR3 length: 14 residues. In germline, CDR1 is SNHLY, CDR2 FYNNEI. V gave up 3 bases and J gave up 2 bases, with 11 bases separating them. The CDR3 loop reads CASSDWETPYEQYV. The CDR3 nucleotides are TGTGCCAGCAGTGATTGGGAGACACCCTACGAGCAGTACGTC.

The rearrangement links TRBV11-2 to TRBJ2-7, with 8 bases that match TRBD1. This CDR3 contains 16 residues. Germline V gene lookup returns CDR1 SGHAT and CDR2 FQNNGV. V dropped 5 bases and J dropped 5; count of bases not matched to a gene: 14. DNA of the CDR3: TGTGCCAGCAGCCCTGGCCCCGGGACAGGTTCCGACGAGCAGTACTTC. It translates to CASSPGPGTGSDEQYF.

The chain links TRBV7-2 to TRBJ2-5, with no clear D. The CDR3 loop spans 14 amino acids. CDR1 and CDR2 from the germline V gene are SGHTA and FQGNSA. Trimming removed 1 base from V and 3 bases from J, with 9 bases in between. This chain's CDR3 is CASSLGSREETQYF. The DNA of the CDR3 is TGTGCCAGCAGCTTAGGGTCCCGCGAAGAGACCCAGTACTTC.

V and J are TRBV5-1 and TRBJ1-2; D might be TRBD1 (6 bases). Germline V gene sequence: CDR1 SGHRS, CDR2 YFSETQ. The CDR3 totals 14 residues. The ends were cut back, 0 bases at V and 9 bases at J, with 15 bases in the middle. The CDR3 protein is CASSLDRVQGSYTF. CDR3 DNA: TGCGCCAGCAGCTTGGACAGGGTTCAGGGTAGCTACACCTTC.

The chain couples TRBV19 to TRBJ1-1; maybe TRBD1 (5 bases). V was cut by 3 bases and J by 5 bases, with 16 bases left in between. Germline V gene data show CDR1 as LNHDA and CDR2 as SQIVND (reference sequence). The CDR3 is 15 residues long. The chain's CDR3 is CASSIREGRGTEAFF. CDR3 nucleotides: TGTGCCAGTAGTATTCGGGAGGGGCGAGGGACTGAAGCTTTCTTT. Supplemented by reference TRBV19 and TRBJ1-1, the full variable domain reads DGGITQSPKYLFRKEGQNVTLSCEQNLNHDAMYWYRQDPGQGLRLIYYSQIVNDFQKGDIAEGYSVSREKKESFPLTVTSAQKNPTAFYLCASSIREGRGTEAFFGQGTRLTVV.

Here the CDR3 reads CASSQDEGRRHYGYTF. The CDR3 DNA sequence: TGTGCCAGCAGCCAAGATGAGGGGAGGAGACACTATGGCTACACCTTC. The V gene is TRBV4-2, the J gene TRBJ1-2; tentatively, D is TRBD1 (5 bases). There are 16 residues in the CDR3. V gave up 0 bases and J gave up 3 bases, with 14 bases separating them. Germline CDR1 reads LGHNA; CDR2 reads YNFKEQ.

The chain employs TRBV30 and TRBJ2-5; TRBD2 matches 15 bases. CDR1 is GTSNPN and CDR2 is SVGIG in the germline V gene (reference sequence). The CDR3 totals 16 residues. The V segment lost 1 base and the J segment 4 bases; nucleotides outside the gene matches: 4. CDR3 sequence: CAWSAWTSGRGETQYF. The CDR3 DNA sequence: TGTGCCTGGAGTGCCTGGACTAGCGGGAGGGGAGAGACCCAGTACTTC.

The gene calls are TRBV18 and TRBJ1-2; tentative D call: TRBD1 (5 bases). The V end was cut by 5 bases, the J end by 4 bases, with 23 bases between. Germline assignment: CDR1 KGHSH and CDR2 LQKENI. The CDR3 runs to 17 residues. As DNA, the CDR3 is TGTGCCAGCTCAGTCACAAGGGAGGCTGTAAGGGGCTATGGCTACACCTTC. Residues: CASSVTREAVRGYGYTF.

The rearrangement links TRBV27 to TRBJ2-7; 9 bases align to TRBD2. Germline CDR1 and CDR2: MNHEY and SMNVEV (reference sequence). Trimming took 2 bases from V and 2 from J; bases not matched to a gene: 7. This CDR3 spans 16 amino acids. The CDR3 here is CASSLRAGGLPYEQYF. In nucleotides, the CDR3 is TGTGCCAGCAGTTTACGAGCGGGGGGACTCCCCTACGAGCAGTACTTC.

This clone was detected only once. The chain couples TRBV29-1 to TRBJ2-5; 9 positions match TRBD2. This CDR3 comprises 17 residues. Germline V gene data show CDR1 as SQVTM and CDR2 as ANQGSEA. The J segment lost 7 bases and the V segment lost 7 bases, leaving 22 bases of the junction unmatched. Here the CDR3 reads CSAIRGMGLARGGTQYF. CDR3 nucleotides: TGCAGCGCCATACGGGGCATGGGATTGGCGCGGGGGGGGACCCAGTACTTC. Filled out from reference TRBV29-1 and TRBJ2-5, the complete variable domain reads SAVISQKPSRDICQRGTSLTIQCQVDSQVTMMFWYRQQPGQSLTLIATANQGSEATYESGFVIDKFPISRPNLTFSTLTVSNMSPEDSSIYLCSAIRGMGLARGGTQYFGPGTRLLVL.

This chain connects TRBV24-1 to TRBJ2-5; weak D call: TRBD1 (6 bases). Germline assignment: CDR1 KGHDR and CDR2 SFDVKD. With 1 base removed from V and 4 bases from J, the gap between germline ends came to 18 bases. CDR3 length: 17 residues. CDR3 in DNA: TGTGCCACCAGTGATTTTTCCCGCCAAGGGGGTGGAGAGACCCAGTACTTC. This encodes CATSDFSRQGGGETQYF.

A few counts support this clone. V gene TRBV5-1 combines with J gene TRBJ2-2; 8 nucleotides align to TRBD2. The ends lost 1 base at V and 8 bases at J; junction bases unmatched: 13. The V gene's germline CDR1 is SGHRS and CDR2 YFSETQ. CDR3 length: 17 residues. CDR3 sequence reads: CASSLISGTVPEGELFF. The CDR3 DNA sequence: TGCGCCAGCAGCTTGATTAGCGGGACTGTACCCGAGGGGGAGCTGTTTTTT.

The chain is built from TRBV27 and TRBJ1-5; D is undetermined. Germline lookup yields CDR1 MNHEY and CDR2 SMNVEV (reference sequence). This CDR3 spans 14 amino acids. Trimming stripped 2 bases from V and 3 bases from J, with 8 bases between. Here the CDR3 reads CASSLKPYNQPQHF. CDR3 nucleotides: TGTGCCAGCAGTTTAAAACCCTACAATCAGCCCCAGCATTTT.

The rearrangement uses TRBV7-9 and TRBJ1-1; D is uncertain. CDR3 size: 13 residues. The ends were cut back, 3 bases at V and 1 base at J, with 6 bases in the middle. Germline-derived CDR1 and CDR2 are SEHNR and FQNEAQ (reference sequence). The CDR3 nucleotides read TGTGCCAGCAGCTTCCCCCAGAACACTGAAGCTTTCTTT. Its protein is CASSFPQNTEAFF. Filled out from reference TRBV7-9 and TRBJ1-1, the complete variable domain reads DTGVSQNPRHKITKRGQNVTFRCDPISEHNRLYWYRQTLGQGPEFLTYFQNEAQLEKSRLLSDRFSAERPKGSFSTLEIQRTEQGDSAMYLCASSFPQNTEAFFGQGTRLTVV.

The chain's CDR3 is CASSPPGGGLSTGELFF. Here the CDR3 DNA reads TGTGCCAGTAGTCCTCCCGGGGGGGGGCTGAGCACCGGGGAGCTGTTTTTT. The chain recombines TRBV19 with TRBJ2-2; TRBD2 matches at 8 bases. J gave up 4 bases and V 5 bases, and 12 bases lay outside the gene matches. The germline gives CDR1 LNHDA, CDR2 SQIVND (reference sequence). CDR3 size: 17 residues.

The chain joins TRBV27 to TRBJ2-3, with D possibly being TRBD2 (5 bases). The CDR3 spans 16 residues. Germline CDR1 MNHEY, CDR2 SMNVEV (reference sequence). V lost 6 bases to trimming and J lost 5 bases, with 21 bases between them. The CDR3 spells CASSPPGGLSVDTQYF. The CDR3 DNA sequence: TGTGCCAGCAGCCCCCCCGGCGGGCTGTCAGTAGATACGCAGTATTTT.

This chain uses TRBV2 with TRBJ2-3, with 10 positions matching TRBD1. The germline CDR1 and CDR2 sequences are SNHLY and FYNNEI. V lost 4 bases and J lost 2; bases outside the gene matches: 3. The CDR3 is 15 amino acids. Here the CDR3 DNA reads TGTGCCAGCAGTGGGGACAGGGGACTCACAGATACGCAGTATTTT. Translated, it gives CASSGDRGLTDTQYF.

In the case of this clone: Different DNA sequences within this sample yield the same CDR3. V usage is TRBV5-1 and J usage is TRBJ2-7, with a weak D call TRBD1 (6 bases). The CDR3 spans 14 residues. Trimming took off 0 bases at V and 1 base at J, with 8 bases between the two ends. Looked up from germline, CDR1 is SGHRS and CDR2 is YFSETQ. The CDR3 region has the DNA TGCGCCAGCAGCTTGGGGCAGGGGTCCTACGAGCAGTACTTC. As protein: CASSLGQGSYEQYF.

The J gene is TRBJ2-2, the V gene TRBV24-1; D perhaps matches TRBD1 (5 bases). The CDR3 is made up of 17 amino acids. Germline CDR1 reads KGHDR; CDR2 reads SFDVKD. V lost 1 base and J lost 2, with 13 bases in between. The DNA for the CDR3 is TGTGCCACCAGTGATTTAACAGGCTATCCCAACACCGGGGAGCTGTTTTTT. This codes for CATSDLTGYPNTGELFF.

The V call is TRBV12-5, the J call TRBJ2-1; D gene ambiguous. Trimming removed 4 bases from V and 5 bases from J, with 9 bases in between. The CDR3 sequence is 13 residues long. Looked up from germline, CDR1 is LGHNT and CDR2 is FRNRAP. The CDR3 reads CASGSGLNNEQFF. The CDR3 bases are TGTGCTAGTGGTTCGGGTCTTAACAATGAGCAGTTCTTC.

This clone appeared a single time. V gene TRBV4-3 combines with J gene TRBJ2-3; 10 bases fit TRBD2. CDR1 is LGHNA and CDR2 is YSLEER in the germline V gene. The ends lost 0 bases at V and 4 bases at J; junction bases unmatched: 4. The CDR3 sequence is 16 residues long. The CDR3 protein is CASSQEGLAGADTQYF. The CDR3 bases are TGCGCCAGCAGCCAAGAAGGCCTAGCGGGAGCAGATACGCAGTATTTT.

On this clone itself: Relative to the germline gene, one junction end is altered; a read error may explain this. The chain recombines TRBV7-7 with TRBJ2-5, with TRBD2 matching over 9 bases. CDR1 and CDR2 from the germline V gene are SSHAT and FNYEAQ (reference sequence). The CDR3 consists of 16 residues. As DNA, the CDR3 is TGTGCTAGCAGCTTAGCGGGCGGGGGGGTTGAAGAGACCCAGTACTTC. It translates to CASSLAGGGVEETQYF. Full variable domain (outside the CDR3, taken from reference TRBV7-7 and TRBJ2-5): GAGVSQSPRYKVTKRGQDVTLRCDPISSHATLYWYQQALGQGPEFLTYFNYEAQPDKSGLPSDRFSAERPEGSISTLTIQRTEQRDSAMYRCASSLAGGGVEETQYFGPGTRLLVL.

This chain joins TRBV2 and TRBJ2-1, with 16 bases identical to TRBD2. CDR3 size: 20 residues. Germline V gives CDR1 SNHLY, CDR2 FYNNEI. V dropped 0 bases and J dropped 1; count of bases not matched to a gene: 6. CDR3 bases: TGTGCCAGCAGTGAAGCGCTGGGACTAGCGGGAGGGGGGTCCTACAATGAGCAGTTCTTC. Residues: CASSEALGLAGGGSYNEQFF.

The sample holds a few counts of this clone. The chain links TRBV5-8 to TRBJ1-2, with 11 bases that match TRBD1. Germline V CDR1 and CDR2: SGHTS, YDEGEE. The V gene end was trimmed by 2 bases and the J gene end by 4 bases; junction bases not matched to a gene: 10. CDR3 length: 17 residues. The CDR3 here is CASSFRTGGAEAYGYTF. The CDR3 coding sequence is TGTGCCAGCAGCTTCAGGACAGGGGGCGCCGAGGCCTATGGCTACACCTTC.

The chain is built from TRBV7-9 and TRBJ2-3; possible D gene TRBD1, 6 bases. The CDR3 length is 16 residues. Germline V lookup: CDR1 SEHNR, CDR2 FQNEAQ (reference sequence). Between the trimmed V and J ends, which lost 7 bases and 2 bases, there was a span of 19 bases. The CDR3 region is CASIPPGHQNTDTQYF. Written as DNA, the CDR3 is TGTGCCAGCATACCCCCGGGACACCAAAACACAGATACGCAGTATTTT.

The J gene is TRBJ2-3, the V gene TRBV3-1 (or the pseudogene TRBV3-2); 7 nucleotides align to TRBD2. The CDR3 contains 20 residues. The germline V gene has CDR1 LGHDT and CDR2 YNNKEL (reference sequence). V gave up 5 bases and J gave up 4 bases; unmatched junction bases: 24. CDR3: CASSDQEFESARGSADTQYF. CDR3 coding DNA: TGTGCCAGCAGCGACCAAGAGTTCGAGTCGGCGCGGGGGAGCGCAGATACGCAGTATTTT.

CDR3 DNA: TGTGCCAGCAGCTTAGTTCCGGGTCCCTCTGGAAACACCATATATTTT. This translates into CASSLVPGPSGNTIYF. V gene TRBV7-8 combines with J gene TRBJ1-3; D unresolved. V gave up 1 base and J gave up 0 bases, with 10 bases separating them. In germline, CDR1 is SGHVS, CDR2 FQNEAQ. The length of the CDR3 is 16 residues.

The chain carries TRBV27 and TRBJ1-1; tentative D call: TRBD1 (5 bases). This CDR3 has 13 amino acids. Germline-derived CDR1 and CDR2 are MNHEY and SMNVEV (reference sequence). Trimming stripped 0 bases from V and 12 bases from J, with 14 bases between. The CDR3 sequence is CASSLSGSGKPFF. The CDR3 DNA sequence: TGTGCCAGCAGTTTATCGGGGTCAGGGAAACCTTTCTTT.

The chain employs TRBV23-1 and TRBJ2-2; TRBD1 matches at 7 bases. TRBV23-1 counts as an open reading frame of uncertain function. The CDR3 has 16 residues. V lost 3 bases to trimming and J lost 1 base; unmatched junction nucleotides: 5. CDR3: CASSQPGQKNTGELFF. Written as DNA, the CDR3 is TGCGCCAGCAGTCAGCCGGGACAGAAGAACACCGGGGAGCTGTTTTTT.

The DNA for the CDR3 is TGTGCCAGCAGACAGGGGGTCGGAGCCGGGGAGCTGTTTTTT. Its translation: CASRQGVGAGELFF. This chain connects TRBV6-5 to TRBJ2-2; the match to TRBD1 covers 8 bases. Per the germline V gene, CDR1 is MNHEY and CDR2 is SVGAGI. CDR3 length: 14 amino acids. V shed 6 bases and J 6 bases; nucleotides not matched to a gene: 6.

V gene TRBV7-8 combines with J gene TRBJ2-1; D gene ambiguous. CDR1 and CDR2 from the germline V gene are SGHVS and FQNEAQ. This CDR3 comprises 15 residues. Trimming took off 0 bases at V and 6 bases at J, with 12 bases between the two ends. CDR3 bases: TGTGCCAGCAGCTTAGCGCCCCGTCCCGGCAATGAGCAGTTCTTC. This translates into CASSLAPRPGNEQFF.